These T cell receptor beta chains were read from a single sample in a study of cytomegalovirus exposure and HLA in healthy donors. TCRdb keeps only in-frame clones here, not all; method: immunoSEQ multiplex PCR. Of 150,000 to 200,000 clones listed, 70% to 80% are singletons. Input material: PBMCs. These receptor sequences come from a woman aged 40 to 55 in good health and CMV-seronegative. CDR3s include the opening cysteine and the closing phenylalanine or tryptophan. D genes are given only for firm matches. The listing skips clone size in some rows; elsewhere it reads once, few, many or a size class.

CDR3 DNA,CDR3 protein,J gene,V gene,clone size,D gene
TGTGCCAGTTGGGGACAGGTTAATTCACCCCTCCACTTT,CASWGQVNSPLHF,TRBJ1-6,TRBV2,few,TRBD1
TGTTCCAGCAGCCCTACTCTCGGGGGAATATACGAGCAGTACTTC,CSSSPTLGGIYEQYF,TRBJ2-7,TRBV7-9,once,NA
TGTGCCAGCAGCTGGGGACAGGCCCTCTCTGGAAACACCATATATTTT,CASSWGQALSGNTIYF,TRBJ1-3,TRBV5-4,NA,TRBD1
TGCGCCAGCAGCTTACTCGGTAACTACGAGCAGTACTTC,CASSLLGNYEQYF,TRBJ2-7,TRBV5-1,NA,NA
TGTGCCAGCAGTGAATATACCAAACTTGTAATTCAGTACTTC,CASSEYTKLVIQYF,TRBJ2-4,TRBV6-1,NA,NA
TGTGCCAGCAGCTTGGATCAGGGGGCCGACGAGCAGTACTTC,CASSLDQGADEQYF,TRBJ2-7,TRBV5-4,NA,TRBD1
TGTGCCAGCAGCTTGAATTTTAGCCCTGGCATCTCGACGGAGTACTTC,CASSLNFSPGISTEYF,TRBJ2-7,TRBV5-4,NA,NA
TGTGCCAGCAGCCCACGGTCTACCAGGGGCCCCGATCAGCCCCAGCATTTT,CASSPRSTRGPDQPQHF,TRBJ1-5,TRBV5-5,NA,NA
TGTGCCAGCAGCTTAGGCCTAGCGGATCTATCCTACGAGCAGTACTTC,CASSLGLADLSYEQYF,TRBJ2-7,TRBV11-2,few,TRBD2
TGTGCCAGCAGTCAAACCTCGGGGGTGAACAATCAGCCCCAGCATTTT,CASSQTSGVNNQPQHF,TRBJ1-5,TRBV27,NA,NA
TGCGCCAGCAGCCAAGTCTTGAAGGTTTCGGGACAGAATAACACCGGGGAGCTGTTTTTT,CASSQVLKVSGQNNTGELFF,TRBJ2-2,TRBV4-1,NA,TRBD1
TGTGCCAGCAGTCCCGGGACAGGGGCTTCCTCTGGGGCCAACGTCCTGACTTTC,CASSPGTGASSGANVLTF,TRBJ2-6,TRBV2,few,TRBD1
TGTGCTAGTGGTATCGGGGCTGGAAACACCATATATTTT,CASGIGAGNTIYF,TRBJ1-3,TRBV12-5,NA,NA
TGTGCCAGCAGCCAAGTGGGCGACACGGTAGATACGCAGTATTTT,CASSQVGDTVDTQYF,TRBJ2-3,TRBV4-2,NA,NA
TGTGCCAGCAGCCCCGGGCTTACAGGACCTGGGGCCAACGGCCTGACTTTC,CASSPGLTGPGANGLTF,TRBJ2-6,TRBV14,NA,NA
TGTGCTAGTGGTCCAACCCCCAGTGAGGAATGGGCTGGAAACACCATATATTTT,CASGPTPSEEWAGNTIYF,TRBJ1-3,TRBV12-5,NA,NA